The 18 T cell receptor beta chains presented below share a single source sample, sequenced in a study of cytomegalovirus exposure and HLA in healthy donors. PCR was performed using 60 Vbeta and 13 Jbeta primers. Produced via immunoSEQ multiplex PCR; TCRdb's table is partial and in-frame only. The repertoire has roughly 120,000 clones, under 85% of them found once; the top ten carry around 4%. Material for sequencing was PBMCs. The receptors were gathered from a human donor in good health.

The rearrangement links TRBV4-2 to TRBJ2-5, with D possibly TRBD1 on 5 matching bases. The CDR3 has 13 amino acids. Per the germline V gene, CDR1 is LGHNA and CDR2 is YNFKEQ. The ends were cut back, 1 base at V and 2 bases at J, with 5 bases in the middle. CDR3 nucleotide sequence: TGTGCCAGCAGCCAAGGACAGCAAGAGACCCAGTACTTC. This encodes CASSQGQQETQYF.

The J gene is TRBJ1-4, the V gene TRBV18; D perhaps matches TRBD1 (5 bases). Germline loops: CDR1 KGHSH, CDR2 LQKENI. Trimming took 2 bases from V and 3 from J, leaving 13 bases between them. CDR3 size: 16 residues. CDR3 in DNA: TGTGCCAGCTCACCAAACGGGGGGTCGGCTAATGAAAAACTGTTTTTT. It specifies CASSPNGGSANEKLFF.

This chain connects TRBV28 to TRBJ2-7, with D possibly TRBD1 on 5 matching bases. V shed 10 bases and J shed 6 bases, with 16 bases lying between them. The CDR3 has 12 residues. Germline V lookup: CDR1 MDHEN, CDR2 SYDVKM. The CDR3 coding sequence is TGTGCCACCACCCAGGGCGTCGGCGAGCAGTACTTC. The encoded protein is CATTQGVGEQYF.

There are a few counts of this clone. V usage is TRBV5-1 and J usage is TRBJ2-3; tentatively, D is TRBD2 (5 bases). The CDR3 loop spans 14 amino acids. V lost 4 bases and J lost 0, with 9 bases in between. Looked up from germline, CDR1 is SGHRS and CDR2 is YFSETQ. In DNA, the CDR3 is TGCGCCAGCAGCCTCGGACTGAGCACAGATACGCAGTATTTT. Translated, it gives CASSLGLSTDTQYF.

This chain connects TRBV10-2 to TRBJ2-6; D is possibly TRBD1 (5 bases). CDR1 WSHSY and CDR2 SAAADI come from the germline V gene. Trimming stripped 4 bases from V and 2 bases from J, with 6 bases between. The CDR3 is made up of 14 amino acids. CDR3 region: CASSGGTGANVLTF. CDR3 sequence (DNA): TGCGCCAGCAGTGGGGGCACTGGGGCCAACGTCCTGACTTTC.

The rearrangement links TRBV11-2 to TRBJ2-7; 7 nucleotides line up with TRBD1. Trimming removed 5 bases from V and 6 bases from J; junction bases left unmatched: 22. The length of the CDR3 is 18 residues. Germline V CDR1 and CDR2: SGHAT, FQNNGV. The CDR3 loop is CASSQILRRTGPRGEQYF. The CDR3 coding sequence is TGTGCCAGCAGCCAGATCCTCCGGAGGACAGGCCCTAGGGGCGAGCAGTACTTC.

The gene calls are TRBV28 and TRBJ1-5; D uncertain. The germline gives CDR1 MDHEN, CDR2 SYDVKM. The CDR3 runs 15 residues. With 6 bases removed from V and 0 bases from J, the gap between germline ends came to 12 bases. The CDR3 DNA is TGTGCCAGCAGGGCCGCTGGTTATAGCAATCAGCCCCAGCATTTT. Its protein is CASRAAGYSNQPQHF.

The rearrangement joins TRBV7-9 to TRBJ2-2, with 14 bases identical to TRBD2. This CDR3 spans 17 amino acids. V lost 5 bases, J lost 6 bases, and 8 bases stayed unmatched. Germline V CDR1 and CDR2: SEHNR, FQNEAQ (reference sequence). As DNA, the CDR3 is TGTGCCAGCAGCCCCCGGACTAGCGGGAGGCTGGCCGGGGAGCTGTTTTTT. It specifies CASSPRTSGRLAGELFF.

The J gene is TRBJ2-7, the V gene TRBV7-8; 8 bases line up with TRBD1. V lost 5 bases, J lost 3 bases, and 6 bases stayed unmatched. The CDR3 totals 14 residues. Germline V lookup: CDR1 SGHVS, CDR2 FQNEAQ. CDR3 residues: CASSHRTGNYEQYF. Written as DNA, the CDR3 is TGTGCCAGCAGCCATCGGACAGGGAACTACGAGCAGTACTTC.

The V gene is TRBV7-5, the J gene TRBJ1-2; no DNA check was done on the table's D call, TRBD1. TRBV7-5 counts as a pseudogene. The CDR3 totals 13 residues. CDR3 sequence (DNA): TGTGTCAGAAGCTTAGGCAGGGAAAGTGGCTACACCTTC. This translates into CVRSLGRESGYTF.

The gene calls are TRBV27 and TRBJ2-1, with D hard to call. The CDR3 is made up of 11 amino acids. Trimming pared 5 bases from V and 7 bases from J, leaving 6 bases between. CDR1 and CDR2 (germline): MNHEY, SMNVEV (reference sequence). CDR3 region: CASSTANEQFF. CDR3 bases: TGTGCCAGCAGTACAGCTAATGAGCAGTTCTTC.

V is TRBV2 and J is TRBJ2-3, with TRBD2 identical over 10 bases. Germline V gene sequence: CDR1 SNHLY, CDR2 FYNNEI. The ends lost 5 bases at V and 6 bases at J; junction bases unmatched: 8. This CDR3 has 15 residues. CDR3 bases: TGTGCCAGCAGTCCTTTAGCGGGAGGTCTGGATACGCAGTATTTT. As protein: CASSPLAGGLDTQYF.

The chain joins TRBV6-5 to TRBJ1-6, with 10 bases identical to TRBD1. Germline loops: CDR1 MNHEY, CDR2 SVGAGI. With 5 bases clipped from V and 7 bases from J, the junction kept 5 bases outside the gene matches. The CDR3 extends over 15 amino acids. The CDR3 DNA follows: TGTGCCAGCAGTCGCGGGACAGGGGAGAATTCACCCCTCCACTTT. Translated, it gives CASSRGTGENSPLHF.

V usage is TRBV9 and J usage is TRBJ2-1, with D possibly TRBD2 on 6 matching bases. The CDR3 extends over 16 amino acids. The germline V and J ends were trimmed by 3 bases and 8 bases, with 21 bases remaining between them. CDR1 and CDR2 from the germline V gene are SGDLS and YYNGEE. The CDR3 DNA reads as TGTGCCAGCAGCGGGGGATCGGGGGATCTCGGGCATGAGCAGTTCTTC. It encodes CASSGGSGDLGHEQFF.

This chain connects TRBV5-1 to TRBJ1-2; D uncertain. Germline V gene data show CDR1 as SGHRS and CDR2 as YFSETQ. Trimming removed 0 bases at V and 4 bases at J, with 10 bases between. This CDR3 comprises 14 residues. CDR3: CASSLGLAGYGYTF. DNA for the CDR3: TGCGCCAGCAGCTTGGGGCTGGCAGGCTATGGCTACACCTTC.

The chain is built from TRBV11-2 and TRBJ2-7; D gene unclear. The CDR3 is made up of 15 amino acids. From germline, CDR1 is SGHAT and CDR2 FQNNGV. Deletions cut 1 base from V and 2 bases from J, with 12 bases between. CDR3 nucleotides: TGTGCCAGCAGCTTAGGGGCTCGGTCACCCTACGAGCAGTACTTC. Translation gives CASSLGARSPYEQYF.

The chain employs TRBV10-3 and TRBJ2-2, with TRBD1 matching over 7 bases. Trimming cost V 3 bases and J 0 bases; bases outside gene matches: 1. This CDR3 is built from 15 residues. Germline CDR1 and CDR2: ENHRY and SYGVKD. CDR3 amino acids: CAISEGTANTGELFF. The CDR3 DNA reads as TGTGCCATCAGTGAAGGGACAGCGAACACCGGGGAGCTGTTTTTT.

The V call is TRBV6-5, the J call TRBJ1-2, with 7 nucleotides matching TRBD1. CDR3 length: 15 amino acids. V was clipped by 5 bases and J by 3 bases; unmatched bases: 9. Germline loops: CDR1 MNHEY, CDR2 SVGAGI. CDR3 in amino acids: CASSAGRTGDYGYTF. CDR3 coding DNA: TGTGCCAGCAGTGCAGGGAGGACAGGCGACTATGGCTACACCTTC.